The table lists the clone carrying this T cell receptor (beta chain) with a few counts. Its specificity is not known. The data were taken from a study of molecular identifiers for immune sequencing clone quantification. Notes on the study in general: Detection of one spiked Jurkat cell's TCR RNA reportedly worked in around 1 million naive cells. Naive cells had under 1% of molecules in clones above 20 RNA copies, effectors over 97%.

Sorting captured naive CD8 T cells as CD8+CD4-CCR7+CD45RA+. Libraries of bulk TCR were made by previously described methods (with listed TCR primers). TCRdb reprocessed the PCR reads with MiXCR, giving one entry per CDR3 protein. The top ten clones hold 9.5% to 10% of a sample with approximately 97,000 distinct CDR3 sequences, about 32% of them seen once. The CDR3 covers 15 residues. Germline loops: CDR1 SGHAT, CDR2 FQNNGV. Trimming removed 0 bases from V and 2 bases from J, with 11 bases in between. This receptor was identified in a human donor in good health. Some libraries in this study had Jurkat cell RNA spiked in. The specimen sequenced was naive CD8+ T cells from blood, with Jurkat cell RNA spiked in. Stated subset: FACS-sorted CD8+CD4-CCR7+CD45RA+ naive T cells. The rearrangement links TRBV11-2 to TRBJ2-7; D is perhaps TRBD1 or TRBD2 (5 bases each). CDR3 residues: CASSLEGRPTYEQYF. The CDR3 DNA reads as TGTGCCAGCAGCTTAGAGGGACGGCCTACCTACGAGCAGTACTTC.